This T cell receptor (beta chain) was captured by sequencing in a study of T cells expressing NK-cell markers. Overall study findings and caveats: Whether expanded NKG2C-expressing T cell clones recognize HCMV is unknown.

The germline CDR1 and CDR2 sequences are DFQATT and SNEGSKA (reference sequence). The CDR3 has 15 residues. About this clonotype itself: Its cognate antigen is unknown.

TCRdb reprocessed the 5' RACE reads and stores each CDR3 protein as one record, lacking DNA. The data show approximately 380,000 distinct CDR3 sequences, and the top ten clones hold under 6.5%. What was sequenced was blood T cells: a sorted CD56 or NKG2C T cell subset, CD4+ or CD8+ T cells, or bulk PBMC T cells (not recorded which). The receptor comes from a man aged 18-69 years in good health. V usage is TRBV20-1 and J usage is TRBJ1-3; TCRdb's D gene call, TRBD1, goes unchecked for lack of DNA. CDR3 loop: CSAARLGVSGNTIYF.